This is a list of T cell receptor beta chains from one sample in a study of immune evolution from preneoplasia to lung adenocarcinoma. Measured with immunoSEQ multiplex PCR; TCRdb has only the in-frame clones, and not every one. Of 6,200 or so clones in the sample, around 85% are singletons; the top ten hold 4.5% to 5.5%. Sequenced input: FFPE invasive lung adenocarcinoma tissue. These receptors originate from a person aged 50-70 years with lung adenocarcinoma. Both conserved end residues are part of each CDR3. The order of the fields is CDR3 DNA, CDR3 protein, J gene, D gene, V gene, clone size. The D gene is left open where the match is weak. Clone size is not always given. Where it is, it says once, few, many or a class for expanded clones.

CDR3nt: TGTGCCAGCAGTGAAATTAGCGGGAGGGGAGAGACCCAGTACTTC
CDR3aa: CASSEISGRGETQYF
j_gene: TRBJ2-5
d_gene: TRBD2
v_gene: TRBV2
abundance: NA

CDR3nt: TGTGCCAGCAGCGACAGACAGGGCCTCACAGATACGCAGTATTTT
CDR3aa: CASSDRQGLTDTQYF
j_gene: TRBJ2-3
d_gene: TRBD1
v_gene: TRBV5-4
abundance: NA

CDR3nt: TGTGCCAGCAGCCCCGACAGGGGAGTGATCTATGGCTACACCTTC
CDR3aa: CASSPDRGVIYGYTF
j_gene: TRBJ1-2
d_gene: TRBD1
v_gene: TRBV11-2
abundance: once

CDR3nt: TGTGCCACCCCCCGCGGAGGGGTTTACTCTGGGGCCAACGTCCTGACTTTC
CDR3aa: CATPRGGVYSGANVLTF
j_gene: TRBJ2-6
d_gene: NA
v_gene: TRBV2
abundance: NA

CDR3nt: TGCGCCAGCAGCCAACTAGCGGCCGGGTACGAGCAGTACTTC
CDR3aa: CASSQLAAGYEQYF
j_gene: TRBJ2-7
d_gene: TRBD2
v_gene: TRBV4-1
abundance: NA

CDR3nt: TGCGCCAGCAGGTCGGGAGGAGTTGGTGAGCAGTTCTTC
CDR3aa: CASRSGGVGEQFF
j_gene: TRBJ2-1
d_gene: TRBD2
v_gene: TRBV5-1
abundance: NA

CDR3nt: TGTGCCAGCAGTTTATCTTGGACTAGCCAGAATGAGCAGTTCTTC
CDR3aa: CASSLSWTSQNEQFF
j_gene: TRBJ2-1
d_gene: TRBD2
v_gene: TRBV27
abundance: NA

CDR3nt: TGTGCCAGCAGCTTGTCGGCACGGGGGGGTTATCAGCCCCAGCATTTT
CDR3aa: CASSLSARGGYQPQHF
j_gene: TRBJ1-5
d_gene: NA
v_gene: TRBV5-6
abundance: NA

CDR3nt: TGTGCCAGCAGCACAACAGGGCCACGGGAGACCCAGTACTTC
CDR3aa: CASSTTGPRETQYF
j_gene: TRBJ2-5
d_gene: NA
v_gene: TRBV5-6
abundance: large

CDR3nt: TGTGCCAGCTCACCCCGGGACCCAGTCTGGGGCTACACCTTC
CDR3aa: CASSPRDPVWGYTF
j_gene: TRBJ1-2
d_gene: NA
v_gene: TRBV18
abundance: NA

CDR3nt: TGTGCCAGCAGTGGCCCCGGGACAGGTTCCTACGAGCAGTACTTC
CDR3aa: CASSGPGTGSYEQYF
j_gene: TRBJ2-7
d_gene: TRBD1
v_gene: TRBV25-1
abundance: NA

CDR3nt: TGTGCCAGCAGTTTTCCGGGACTAGCGGGACTCTATGAGCAGTTCTTC
CDR3aa: CASSFPGLAGLYEQFF
j_gene: TRBJ2-1
d_gene: TRBD2
v_gene: TRBV2
abundance: NA

CDR3nt: TGCGCCAGCAGCTTGGCGGCAGGCCCGCCGTTCACAGATACGCAGTATTTT
CDR3aa: CASSLAAGPPFTDTQYF
j_gene: TRBJ2-3
d_gene: NA
v_gene: TRBV5-1
abundance: NA

CDR3nt: TGCGCCAGCAGCGCCCGGGACAGGGGTTACGAGCAGTACTTC
CDR3aa: CASSARDRGYEQYF
j_gene: TRBJ2-7
d_gene: TRBD1
v_gene: TRBV5-1
abundance: once

CDR3nt: TGCGCCAGCAGCTCACCGGGACAGGGTGTTTATGAGCAGTTCTTC
CDR3aa: CASSSPGQGVYEQFF
j_gene: TRBJ2-1
d_gene: TRBD1
v_gene: TRBV5-1
abundance: NA

CDR3nt: TGTGCCTGGAGTATCGGAGTGGGACTAGCAGTTGAGAATGAACAGTTCTTC
CDR3aa: CAWSIGVGLAVENEQFF
j_gene: TRBJ2-1
d_gene: TRBD2
v_gene: TRBV30
abundance: NA

CDR3nt: TGCGCCAGCAGCTTGACGCTAGCGGGAGGGCCTGAGACCCAGTACTTC
CDR3aa: CASSLTLAGGPETQYF
j_gene: TRBJ2-5
d_gene: TRBD2
v_gene: TRBV5-1
abundance: NA

CDR3nt: TGTGCCAGCAGCTTACAAACGGGCCAGCCCCAGCATTTT
CDR3aa: CASSLQTGQPQHF
j_gene: TRBJ1-5
d_gene: NA
v_gene: TRBV7-9
abundance: NA

CDR3nt: TGTGCCAGCAGCTCGGGACAAAAGAACACTGAAGCTTTCTTT
CDR3aa: CASSSGQKNTEAFF
j_gene: TRBJ1-1
d_gene: NA
v_gene: TRBV11-2
abundance: NA

CDR3nt: TGTGCCAGCTCTCCGACTAGCGGCAACACAGATACGCAGTATTTT
CDR3aa: CASSPTSGNTDTQYF
j_gene: TRBJ2-3
d_gene: TRBD2
v_gene: TRBV18
abundance: few

CDR3nt: TGCGCCAGCAGCCAAGATTCGGGTAGCACAGATACGCAGTATTTT
CDR3aa: CASSQDSGSTDTQYF
j_gene: TRBJ2-3
d_gene: NA
v_gene: TRBV4-1
abundance: NA

CDR3nt: TGCAGCGTTGAAAGGAGGGGAATGAATCCGGGGGAGCTGTTTTTT
CDR3aa: CSVERRGMNPGELFF
j_gene: TRBJ2-2
d_gene: NA
v_gene: TRBV29-1
abundance: NA

CDR3nt: TGTGCCAGCACCGACGAACGGGGCACTGAAGCTTTCTTT
CDR3aa: CASTDERGTEAFF
j_gene: TRBJ1-1
d_gene: NA
v_gene: TRBV19
abundance: NA

CDR3nt: TGTGCCAGCCCGGCGAAGACAGGGGATAGTAAGACCTACGAGCAGTACTTC
CDR3aa: CASPAKTGDSKTYEQYF
j_gene: TRBJ2-7
d_gene: NA
v_gene: TRBV21-1
abundance: NA

CDR3nt: TGCGCCAGCAGCTTAGGGTTCCTCACAGATACGCAGTATTTT
CDR3aa: CASSLGFLTDTQYF
j_gene: TRBJ2-3
d_gene: NA
v_gene: TRBV5-1
abundance: NA

CDR3nt: TGTGCCAGTAGTCCCAACCCCCGGGAGATTCCACGGAGCGGGACGACCTACGAGCAGTACTTC
CDR3aa: CASSPNPREIPRSGTTYEQYF
j_gene: TRBJ2-7
d_gene: TRBD2
v_gene: TRBV19
abundance: NA

CDR3nt: TGTGCCAGCAGCCCCCCCCGGATGGGTTCTAGCACAGATACGCAGTATTTT
CDR3aa: CASSPPRMGSSTDTQYF
j_gene: TRBJ2-3
d_gene: NA
v_gene: TRBV7-9
abundance: NA

CDR3nt: TGTGCCACCTCGGGGGTAGCGGGAGCGTACGAGCAGTACTTC
CDR3aa: CATSGVAGAYEQYF
j_gene: TRBJ2-7
d_gene: TRBD2
v_gene: TRBV27
abundance: NA

CDR3nt: TGTGCCAGCAGCTTGGTCCCGGACACAGATACGCAGTATTTT
CDR3aa: CASSLVPDTDTQYF
j_gene: TRBJ2-3
d_gene: NA
v_gene: TRBV5-4
abundance: NA

CDR3nt: TGTGCCAGCAGTTTAGCCCCGGGACTAGCGGGGAGCACAGATACGCAGTATTTT
CDR3aa: CASSLAPGLAGSTDTQYF
j_gene: TRBJ2-3
d_gene: TRBD2
v_gene: TRBV25-1
abundance: NA

CDR3nt: TGTGCCAGCAGCTTCGGCGGAAACAATGAGCAGTTCTTC
CDR3aa: CASSFGGNNEQFF
j_gene: TRBJ2-1
d_gene: NA
v_gene: TRBV5-4
abundance: NA

CDR3nt: TGTGCCTGGAGTAGGAAGAAAGGGATCACTGAAGCTTTCTTT
CDR3aa: CAWSRKKGITEAFF
j_gene: TRBJ1-1
d_gene: NA
v_gene: TRBV30
abundance: NA

CDR3nt: TGTGCCAGCAGCTTAAAAGGGGGCGCTTACACAGATACGCAGTATTTT
CDR3aa: CASSLKGGAYTDTQYF
j_gene: TRBJ2-3
d_gene: TRBD1
v_gene: TRBV11-1
abundance: few

CDR3nt: TGTGCCAGCAGCGTAGGCGGAACAGGGGGCCGGAAGACCCAGTACTTC
CDR3aa: CASSVGGTGGRKTQYF
j_gene: TRBJ2-5
d_gene: TRBD1
v_gene: TRBV9
abundance: NA